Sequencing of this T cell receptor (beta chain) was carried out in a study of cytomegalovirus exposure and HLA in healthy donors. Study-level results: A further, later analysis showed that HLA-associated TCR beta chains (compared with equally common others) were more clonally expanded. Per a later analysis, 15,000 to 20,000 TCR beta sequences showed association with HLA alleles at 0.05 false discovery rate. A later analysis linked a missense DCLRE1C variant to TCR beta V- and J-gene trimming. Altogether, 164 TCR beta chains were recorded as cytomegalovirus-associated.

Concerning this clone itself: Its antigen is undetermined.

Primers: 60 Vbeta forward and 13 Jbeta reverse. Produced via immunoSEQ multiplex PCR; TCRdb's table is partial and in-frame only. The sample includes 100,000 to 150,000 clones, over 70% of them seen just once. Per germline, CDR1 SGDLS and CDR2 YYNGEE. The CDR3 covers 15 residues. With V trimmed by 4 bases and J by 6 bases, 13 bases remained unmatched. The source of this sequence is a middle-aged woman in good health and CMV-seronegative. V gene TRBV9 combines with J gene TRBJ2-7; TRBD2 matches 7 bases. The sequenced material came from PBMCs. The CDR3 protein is CASSPGTTPASEQYF. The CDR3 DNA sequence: TGTGCCAGCAGCCCCGGGACTACCCCAGCCTCCGAGCAGTACTTC.